This entry describes one T cell receptor beta chain. Its antigen is not known. TCRdb processed the reads anew with MiXCR; each CDR3 protein has one entry. Of 360,000 or so distinct CDR3 sequences in the sample, nearly 35% were seen once. The record originates from a study of T cell repertoires in cytomegalovirus infection. CDR3 length: 15 residues. Trimming pared 3 bases from V and 8 bases from J, leaving 17 bases between. CDR1 and CDR2 (germline): LNHDA, SQIVND (reference sequence). The TCR was taken from a human donor in good health (CMV status not recorded). Some clones in this sample may be carry-over from other donors' samples. The specimen was cultured PBMCs, collected from culture after CMV antigen stimulation. V gene TRBV19 combines with J gene TRBJ2-1, with D perhaps matching TRBD2 (5 bases). The CDR3 bases are TGTGCCAGTAGTATCCATAGAGCAATCGGGGATGAGCAGTTCTTC. Translation: CASSIHRAIGDEQFF. The full variable domain, in which reference TRBV19 and TRBJ2-1 provide the parts outside the CDR3, is DGGITQSPKYLFRKEGQNVTLSCEQNLNHDAMYWYRQDPGQGLRLIYYSQIVNDFQKGDIAEGYSVSREKKESFPLTVTSAQKNPTAFYLCASSIHRAIGDEQFFGPGTRLTVL.